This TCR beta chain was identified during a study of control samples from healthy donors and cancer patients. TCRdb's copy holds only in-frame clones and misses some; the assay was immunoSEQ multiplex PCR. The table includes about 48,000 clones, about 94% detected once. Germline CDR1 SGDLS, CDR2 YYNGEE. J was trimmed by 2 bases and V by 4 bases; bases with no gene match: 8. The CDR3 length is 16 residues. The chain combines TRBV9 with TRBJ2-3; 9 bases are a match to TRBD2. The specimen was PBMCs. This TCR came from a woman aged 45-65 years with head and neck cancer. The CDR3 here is CASSPRLADFTDTQYF. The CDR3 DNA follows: TGTGCCAGCAGCCCTAGACTAGCGGATTTCACAGATACGCAGTATTTT.